Listed below are T cell receptor beta chains from one sample, sequenced in a study of shared clonotypes between healthy human individuals. Libraries were prepared by immunoSEQ multiplex PCR; TCRdb keeps only in-frame clonotypes and omits some of them. Among under 550,000 clones listed, 90% to 96% were seen once. Material for sequencing was naive CD4+ T cells sorted from blood. These receptors all come from a woman in her thirties in good health. Both conserved end residues are part of each CDR3. Each record gives: V gene, J gene, D gene, clone size, CDR3 protein. A D gene is named only where the DNA matches it firmly. Only some rows state a clone size, as once, few, many or a class for expanded clones.

V gene: TRBV2
J gene: TRBJ2-5
D gene: NA
clone size: NA
CDR3 protein: CASTGETQYF

V gene: TRBV4-2
J gene: TRBJ2-2
D gene: NA
clone size: NA
CDR3 protein: CASSQDGGTSGELFF

V gene: TRBV11-2
J gene: TRBJ2-2
D gene: TRBD2
clone size: NA
CDR3 protein: CASSLVLAGAGGELFF

V gene: TRBV18
J gene: TRBJ2-3
D gene: NA
clone size: NA
CDR3 protein: CASSVMGPNSEGADTQYF

V gene: TRBV29-1
J gene: TRBJ2-7
D gene: NA
clone size: NA
CDR3 protein: CSVQRPEPPYEQYF

V gene: TRBV28
J gene: TRBJ2-7
D gene: TRBD2
clone size: NA
CDR3 protein: CASSFLSGQVFSGRFYEQYF

V gene: TRBV5-4
J gene: TRBJ2-1
D gene: NA
clone size: NA
CDR3 protein: CASSLRVSYNEQFF

V gene: TRBV28
J gene: TRBJ2-7
D gene: NA
clone size: once
CDR3 protein: CASSFGGTAIFYEQYF

V gene: TRBV6-6
J gene: TRBJ1-5
D gene: TRBD1
clone size: once
CDR3 protein: CASSPGTEYQPQHF

V gene: TRBV11-2
J gene: TRBJ2-5
D gene: NA
clone size: NA
CDR3 protein: CASSPPGLQETQYF

V gene: TRBV2
J gene: TRBJ1-2
D gene: NA
clone size: NA
CDR3 protein: CASSERSGVYGYTF

V gene: TRBV18
J gene: TRBJ1-1
D gene: NA
clone size: NA
CDR3 protein: CASSPTVGNTEAFF

V gene: TRBV18
J gene: TRBJ1-4
D gene: TRBD1
clone size: NA
CDR3 protein: CASSPPGQGNEKLFF

V gene: TRBV27
J gene: TRBJ1-4
D gene: NA
clone size: NA
CDR3 protein: CASRRVTNEKLFF

V gene: TRBV5-1
J gene: TRBJ1-1
D gene: TRBD1
clone size: NA
CDR3 protein: CASSLPTGANTEAFF

V gene: TRBV19
J gene: TRBJ1-2
D gene: NA
clone size: NA
CDR3 protein: CASSIALDSPPDGYTF

V gene: TRBV2
J gene: TRBJ1-5
D gene: NA
clone size: once
CDR3 protein: CASSEATGRPQHF

V gene: TRBV18
J gene: TRBJ2-7
D gene: NA
clone size: NA
CDR3 protein: CASSPTEVHEQYF

V gene: TRBV5-1
J gene: TRBJ2-3
D gene: NA
clone size: NA
CDR3 protein: CASSFQRSTDTQYF

V gene: TRBV28
J gene: TRBJ1-3
D gene: TRBD1
clone size: NA
CDR3 protein: CASSGTGGPPSGNTIYF

V gene: TRBV10-2
J gene: TRBJ1-5
D gene: NA
clone size: once
CDR3 protein: CASSEEAVGNQPQHF

V gene: TRBV4-1
J gene: TRBJ1-3
D gene: NA
clone size: NA
CDR3 protein: CASSSRIFVNTIYF

V gene: TRBV9
J gene: TRBJ1-2
D gene: NA
clone size: NA
CDR3 protein: CASSVAVDRGGYTF

V gene: TRBV30
J gene: TRBJ1-3
D gene: NA
clone size: NA
CDR3 protein: CAWSPGTSGNTIYF

V gene: TRBV30
J gene: TRBJ2-7
D gene: TRBD2
clone size: NA
CDR3 protein: CAWSTSGTFYEQYF

V gene: TRBV5-6
J gene: TRBJ2-2
D gene: NA
clone size: few
CDR3 protein: CASSYGTANTGELFF

V gene: TRBV7-9
J gene: TRBJ2-3
D gene: TRBD2
clone size: NA
CDR3 protein: CASSPAAGDTNTQYF

V gene: TRBV11-2
J gene: TRBJ2-7
D gene: NA
clone size: NA
CDR3 protein: CASKSSWGNSYEQYF

V gene: TRBV4-1
J gene: NA
D gene: NA
clone size: NA
CDR3 protein: CASSPTRQMGYEQYF

V gene: TRBV7-9
J gene: TRBJ2-1
D gene: TRBD2
clone size: NA
CDR3 protein: CASSLYGGENEQFF

V gene: TRBV5-8
J gene: TRBJ1-4
D gene: TRBD1
clone size: NA
CDR3 protein: CASSLTGASLVSNEKLFF

V gene: TRBV28
J gene: TRBJ2-3
D gene: NA
clone size: NA
CDR3 protein: CASSFAFLTDTQYF

V gene: TRBV13
J gene: TRBJ2-6
D gene: NA
clone size: NA
CDR3 protein: CASSLWRGSGANVLTF

V gene: TRBV5-1
J gene: TRBJ1-2
D gene: TRBD1
clone size: NA
CDR3 protein: CASSWGQGGTTVYGYTF

V gene: TRBV28
J gene: TRBJ2-7
D gene: NA
clone size: NA
CDR3 protein: CASSSPRPRGRSYEQYF

V gene: TRBV5-2
J gene: TRBJ1-2
D gene: NA
clone size: once
CDR3 protein: CASSQEGQGSYGYTF

V gene: TRBV11-2
J gene: TRBJ2-7
D gene: NA
clone size: NA
CDR3 protein: CASSSRGQQYF